The T cell receptor (beta chain) under discussion was sequenced for a study of beta chain features in type 1 diabetes. This clone was found a few times. Its antigen remains unknown. Every bit of the isolated RNA underwent reverse transcription, so sequencing read expressed TCRB transcripts. Profiled with immunoSEQ multiplex PCR; TCRdb holds only in-frame clones, not every one. This sample carries 200,000 to 300,000 clones, over 20% of them seen once, and the ten largest clones take around 0.029%. A sort by CD45RO/CCR7/CD25/CD127/CD95/CD27 yielded CD4+ naive, central memory, regulatory and stem cell-like memory cells. Sorted populations all had greater than 95% purity. Trimming at V came to 4 bases and at J to 6 bases, leaving 12 bases not matched to a gene. This CDR3 is built from 16 residues. Germline values: CDR1 SGHNT, CDR2 YYREEE (reference sequence). Points from the study as a whole: People with Type 1 diabetes carried modestly yet significantly shorter TCRB CDR3s in all four CD4+ subsets.

This rearrangement joins TRBV5-4 to TRBJ2-3; 9 bases are shared with TRBD2. What was sequenced was naive CD4+ T cells from blood. The receptor was derived from a middle-aged woman with type 1 diabetes. CDR3 sequence (DNA): TGTGCCAGCAGCCGATTAGCGGGGGCACAAAGGGATACGCAGTATTTT. This gives the protein CASSRLAGAQRDTQYF.